One and the same sample provided the 26 T cell receptor beta chains below, sequenced in a study of siplizumab effects on memory and regulatory T cells. Produced via immunoSEQ multiplex PCR; TCRdb's table is partial and in-frame only. The sample carries around 100,000 clones, around 90% recorded once. The material sequenced was CD4+ T cells sorted from blood. These receptors were obtained from a human donor in good health.

The V and J genes are TRBV15 and TRBJ1-3; the match to TRBD1 covers 7 bases. Germline CDR1 LNHNV, CDR2 YYDKDF (reference sequence). V gave up 3 bases and J gave up 0 bases; unmatched junction bases: 5. This CDR3 has 16 residues. CDR3 nucleotides: TGTGCCACCAGCAGCAGACAGGGATACTCTGGAAACACCATATATTTT. Translated, it gives CATSSRQGYSGNTIYF.

The CDR3 region is CASSLDGGRTEAFF. Here the CDR3 DNA reads TGCGCCAGCAGCTTGGATGGGGGGCGGACTGAAGCTTTCTTT. The V call is TRBV5-1, the J call TRBJ1-1; D is perhaps TRBD1 (6 bases). This CDR3 spans 14 amino acids. Per the germline V gene, CDR1 is SGHRS and CDR2 is YFSETQ. V was shortened by 0 bases and J by 5 bases, with 11 bases between the two germline ends.

This rearrangement joins TRBV7-8 to TRBJ2-7; 8 bases fit TRBD2. This CDR3 has 18 amino acids. Losses at the gene ends were 5 bases for V and 2 bases for J; bases not matched to a gene: 17. The germline V gene has CDR1 SGHVS and CDR2 FQNEAQ. Here the CDR3 reads CASSTGLGGRRRAYEQYF. The DNA of the CDR3 is TGTGCCAGCAGCACCGGGTTGGGCGGGAGGCGTCGTGCCTACGAGCAGTACTTC.

V is TRBV2 and J is TRBJ1-4; D perhaps matches TRBD1 (5 bases). Germline V CDR1 and CDR2: SNHLY, FYNNEI. The V gene lost 7 bases and the J gene lost 3 bases, with 18 bases spanning the gap. The CDR3 loop spans 16 amino acids. In nucleotides, the CDR3 is TGTGCCAGCAATAACGACGGCTCGGGACCTAATGAAAAACTGTTTTTT. Protein sequence: CASNNDGSGPNEKLFF.

The chain links TRBV6-6 to TRBJ2-1; TRBD2 agrees at 7 bases. Germline V gives CDR1 MNHNY, CDR2 SVGAGI (reference sequence). V trimming: 4 bases; J trimming: 4 bases; junction bases outside the gene matches: 7. This CDR3 spans 15 amino acids. The CDR3 sequence: CASSSPAGEYNEQFF. DNA of the CDR3: TGTGCCAGCAGTTCACCCGCGGGAGAGTACAATGAGCAGTTCTTC.

V is TRBV11-1 and J is TRBJ2-2; D is tentatively TRBD1 or TRBD2 (6 bases each). V was trimmed by 4 bases and J by 5 bases, leaving 20 bases between them. The CDR3 has 17 amino acids. Germline-derived CDR1 and CDR2 are SGHAT and FQDESV (reference sequence). DNA for the CDR3: TGTGCCAGCAGCTCGCGCGGGACACCCATGAGGACCGGGGAGCTGTTTTTT. Its translation: CASSSRGTPMRTGELFF.

The rearrangement joins TRBV27 to TRBJ2-7; D gene uncertain. From germline, CDR1 is MNHEY and CDR2 SMNVEV (reference sequence). This CDR3 contains 16 residues. V was shortened by 5 bases and J by 0 bases, with 17 bases between the two germline ends. The CDR3 here is CASSLVARWSSYEQYF. As DNA, the CDR3 is TGTGCCAGCAGTCTAGTTGCTAGGTGGAGCTCCTACGAGCAGTACTTC.

This chain links TRBV6-1 with TRBJ1-2, with 8 bases that match TRBD1. V lost 8 bases, J lost 2 bases, and 10 bases stayed unmatched. The CDR3 runs to 15 residues. The germline V gene encodes CDR1 MNHNS and CDR2 SASEGT. CDR3 DNA sequence: TGTGCCAGCGGAGGGACAGGAGACTGGAACTATGGCTACACCTTC. It translates to CASGGTGDWNYGYTF.

V gene TRBV5-6 combines with J gene TRBJ2-7; 9 bases are a match to TRBD1. Per the germline V gene, CDR1 is SGHDT and CDR2 is YYEEEE. This CDR3 has 16 amino acids. The V and J ends lost 3 bases and 4 bases, in that order; junction bases with no gene match: 11. The CDR3 bases are TGTGCCAGCAGCTACAAGACAGGGGGAAACCTGTACGAGCAGTACTTC. Its protein is CASSYKTGGNLYEQYF. The whole variable domain, remainder taken from reference TRBV5-6 and TRBJ2-7, is DAGVTQSPTHLIKTRGQQVTLRCSPKSGHDTVSWYQQALGQGPQFIFQYYEEEERQRGNFPDRFSGHQFPNYSSELNVNALLLGDSALYLCASSYKTGGNLYEQYFGPGTRLTVT.

This chain uses TRBV30 with TRBJ2-3; D may be TRBD1 or TRBD2 (5 bases each). CDR3 length: 13 residues. Per the germline V gene, CDR1 is GTSNPN and CDR2 is SVGIG (reference sequence). V gave up 5 bases and J gave up 4 bases, with 13 bases separating them. The CDR3 DNA is TGTGCCTGGGGGCCCGGGGCATCAGATACGCAGTATTTT. Its protein is CAWGPGASDTQYF.

This rearrangement joins TRBV19 to TRBJ2-5, with 16 nucleotides matching TRBD2. CDR1 and CDR2 from the germline V gene are LNHDA and SQIVND (reference sequence). V was pared by 5 bases and J by 5 bases, with 2 bases of the junction left unmatched. The CDR3 loop spans 15 amino acids. CDR3 region: CASSGTSGRGETQYF. CDR3 coding DNA: TGTGCCAGTAGTGGGACTAGCGGGAGGGGTGAGACCCAGTACTTC.

This rearrangement joins TRBV11-2 to TRBJ1-5; D is ambiguous. The CDR3 length is 13 residues. With 3 bases removed from V and 3 bases from J, the gap between germline ends came to 6 bases. The germline V gene has CDR1 SGHAT and CDR2 FQNNGV. CDR3 coding DNA: TGTGCCAGCAGCTTGACGGACAATCAGCCCCAGCATTTT. Its protein product is CASSLTDNQPQHF. Drawing the rest from reference TRBV11-2 and TRBJ1-5, the complete variable domain is EAGVAQSPRYKIIEKRQSVAFWCNPISGHATLYWYQQILGQGPKLLIQFQNNGVVDDSQLPKDRFSAERLKGVDSTLKIQPAKLEDSAVYLCASSLTDNQPQHFGDGTRLSIL.

The CDR3 region has the DNA TGTGCCAGCTCACCACCGTATCCGGCGCTCACAAAGGGGTCCTACGAGCAGTACTTC. Amino acid sequence: CASSPPYPALTKGSYEQYF. The V and J genes are TRBV18 and TRBJ2-7; D may be TRBD1 (5 bases). V was clipped by 0 bases and J by 1 base, with 22 bases between them. The CDR3 totals 19 residues. Germline CDR1 KGHSH, CDR2 LQKENI.

The genes are TRBV14 and TRBJ1-2, with 9 positions matching TRBD1. Germline V gene data show CDR1 as SGHDN and CDR2 as FVKESK. The CDR3 sequence is 18 residues long. Trimming at V came to 0 bases and at J to 5 bases, leaving 13 bases not matched to a gene. In nucleotides, the CDR3 is TGTGCCAGCAGCCAAGATTTGGCTGGGACAGGGCGAGGATATGGCTACACCTTC. Its translation: CASSQDLAGTGRGYGYTF.

This chain connects TRBV15 to TRBJ2-3; D gene uncertain. The CDR3 extends over 13 amino acids. Germline V gene lookup returns CDR1 LNHNV and CDR2 YYDKDF (reference sequence). V was clipped by 0 bases and J by 6 bases, with 7 bases between them. The CDR3 protein is CATSRDPADTQYF. DNA of the CDR3: TGTGCCACCAGCAGAGATCCTGCGGATACGCAGTATTTT. Full variable domain (remainder filled in from reference TRBV15 and TRBJ2-3): DAMVIQNPRYQVTQFGKPVTLSCSQTLNHNVMYWYQQKSSQAPKLLFHYYDKDFNNEADTPDNFQSRRPNTSFCFLDIRSPGLGDTAMYLCATSRDPADTQYFGPGTRLTVL.

This chain joins TRBV4-1 and TRBJ2-1; 7 bases are shared with TRBD2. The CDR3 totals 14 residues. Per germline, CDR1 MGHRA and CDR2 YSYEKL. V lost 3 bases and J lost 5; bases outside the gene matches: 4. CDR3 protein: CASSHGLVNNEQFF. The CDR3 DNA reads as TGCGCCAGCAGCCACGGACTAGTAAACAATGAGCAGTTCTTC.

This clone occurred a few times. The gene calls are TRBV5-1 and TRBJ2-7, with 8 positions matching TRBD1. This CDR3 has 14 residues. Per germline, CDR1 SGHRS and CDR2 YFSETQ. V was pared by 4 bases and J by 6 bases, with 9 bases of the junction left unmatched. The CDR3 spells CASSTGQGVGEQYF. As DNA, the CDR3 is TGCGCCAGCAGCACCGGACAGGGAGTTGGCGAGCAGTACTTC.

J is TRBJ1-1 and V is TRBV9; possibly TRBD1 for D (5 bases). Trimming pared 0 bases from V and 5 bases from J, leaving 8 bases between. The CDR3 has 13 amino acids. Germline V CDR1 and CDR2: SGDLS, YYNGEE. The CDR3 coding sequence is TGTGCCAGCAGCGTAGATGAGGGGACTGAAGCTTTCTTT. This codes for CASSVDEGTEAFF. The whole variable domain, filled in from reference TRBV9 and TRBJ1-1, reads DSGVTQTPKHLITATGQRVTLRCSPRSGDLSVYWYQQSLDQGLQFLIQYYNGEERAKGNILERFSAQQFPDLHSELNLSSLELGDSALYFCASSVDEGTEAFFGQGTRLTVV.

The CDR3 bases are TGTGCCACATGCCCCCAGGGGCTTTATGGAAACACCATATATTTT. Protein product: CATCPQGLYGNTIYF. V and J are TRBV10-3 and TRBJ1-3; tentatively, D is TRBD1 (6 bases). This CDR3 is built from 15 residues. V lost 10 bases and J lost 3, with 19 bases in between. CDR1 and CDR2 (germline): ENHRY, SYGVKD.

This sequence joins TRBV19 and TRBJ2-7; D remains unclear. In germline, CDR1 is LNHDA, CDR2 SQIVND (reference sequence). The CDR3 length is 12 residues. V lost 6 bases and J lost 5, with 11 bases in between. The DNA of the CDR3 is TGTGCCAGTAGCGCACCCCCCCACGAGCAGTACTTC. This encodes CASSAPPHEQYF.

This rearrangement joins TRBV4-2 to TRBJ1-4; D perhaps matches TRBD1 (5 bases). V lost 0 bases and J 6 bases, leaving 14 bases between the germline ends. The germline V gene has CDR1 LGHNA and CDR2 YNFKEQ. The CDR3 length is 16 residues. The CDR3: CASSQDKGPEYEKLFF. The CDR3 nucleotides read TGTGCCAGCAGCCAAGATAAGGGGCCCGAATATGAAAAACTGTTTTTT.

The chain couples TRBV10-2 to TRBJ2-1; D is uncertain. The germline gives CDR1 WSHSY, CDR2 SAAADI. The CDR3 contains 17 residues. V shed 6 bases and J shed 2 bases, with 20 bases lying between them. CDR3 sequence reads: CASRNTLGMGPYNEQFF. CDR3 sequence (DNA): TGCGCCAGCAGGAACACCCTAGGAATGGGCCCCTACAATGAGCAGTTCTTC.

V is TRBV12-5 and J is TRBJ1-5; D unclear. The V and J ends lost 5 bases and 3 bases respectively, with 8 bases between them. The CDR3 is made up of 13 amino acids. Germline V gene data show CDR1 as LGHNT and CDR2 as FRNRAP. As DNA, the CDR3 is TGTGCTAGTGGTGACGGACCCAATCAGCCCCAGCATTTT. Residues: CASGDGPNQPQHF.

The rearrangement joins TRBV10-2 to TRBJ2-2, with TRBD2 as a possible D gene (5 bases). The CDR3 has 15 amino acids. CDR1 is WSHSY and CDR2 is SAAADI in the germline V gene. Trimming left V 5 bases short and J 0 bases short, with 10 bases between. The CDR3 reads CASSHLAPNTGELFF. The CDR3 DNA reads TGCGCCAGCAGTCATCTAGCTCCGAACACCGGGGAGCTGTTTTTT.

This clone was picked up a small number of times. The chain employs TRBV7-9 and TRBJ1-1, with D unclear. V was pared by 3 bases and J by 1 base, with 6 bases between. The CDR3 sequence is 13 residues long. The germline V gene encodes CDR1 SEHNR and CDR2 FQNEAQ (reference sequence). CDR3 in amino acids: CASSFAGNTEAFF. The CDR3 DNA follows: TGTGCCAGCAGCTTCGCGGGGAACACTGAAGCTTTCTTT.

This chain links TRBV5-1 with TRBJ2-1, with TRBD2 as a possible D gene (6 bases). The ends were cut back, 4 bases at V and 0 bases at J, with 14 bases in the middle. CDR3 length equals 16 residues. Germline CDR1 SGHRS, CDR2 YFSETQ. Here the CDR3 reads CASSPEDGSSYNEQFF. The DNA of the CDR3 is TGCGCCAGCAGCCCGGAGGACGGGAGCTCCTACAATGAGCAGTTCTTC.